Shown below are 20 T cell receptor beta chains from a single sample sequenced in a study of regulatory T cells in long-lasting Graves disease. Time point in this sample: newly diagnosed GD, antithyroid drugs for less than 3 months. Extracted PBMC RNA gave rise to the TCR library. To make TCR beta libraries, researchers used iRepertoire HTBI primers and Arm-PCR of CDR3 regions. TCRdb fed the multiplex PCR reads into MiXCR, producing one record per CDR3 protein. The table lists roughly 560,000 distinct CDR3 sequences, approximately 16% of them singletons. These data also formed part of another study, on T cells in Graves' hyperthyroidism and ophthalmopathy.

The sample was peripheral blood mononuclear cells (PBMCs), taken at new diagnosis, from a patient treated with antithyroid drugs. The origin of the receptors is a woman aged 35-60 years with Graves disease.

This clonotype turned up a few times. The chain employs TRBV19 and TRBJ1-2, with D possibly TRBD1 on 5 matching bases. The length of the CDR3 is 12 residues. Germline V lookup: CDR1 LNHDA, CDR2 SQIVND (reference sequence). V was shortened by 6 bases and J by 5 bases, with 10 bases between the two germline ends. The CDR3 here is CASSGAAYGYTF. The CDR3 DNA reads TGTGCCAGTAGCGGGGCAGCATATGGCTACACCTTC.

The chain uses TRBV7-9 and TRBJ2-5; D is unclear. CDR1 and CDR2 (germline): SEHNR, FQNEAQ (reference sequence). Between the trimmed V and J ends, which lost 1 base and 2 bases, there was a span of 11 bases. The CDR3 totals 15 residues. The CDR3 nucleotides are TGTGCCAGCAGCTTAGGGAGTGTCAGACAAGAGACCCAGTACTTC. It is translated as CASSLGSVRQETQYF.

The table lists this clonotype with many counts. The gene calls are TRBV6-1 and TRBJ2-1; 9 bases map to TRBD2. The CDR3 length is 15 residues. Germline V gene data show CDR1 as MNHNS and CDR2 as SASEGT. With V trimmed by 3 bases and J by 3 bases, 3 bases remained unmatched. CDR3 loop: CASSDRAGGYNEQFF. The CDR3 nucleotides are TGTGCCAGCAGTGACCGAGCGGGGGGCTACAATGAGCAGTTCTTC.

Ten or more counts support this clonotype. The chain is built from TRBV7-3 and TRBJ2-7; D is ambiguous. The germline V and J ends were trimmed by 3 bases and 3 bases, with 12 bases remaining between them. This CDR3 is built from 14 residues. Germline V lookup: CDR1 SGHTA, CDR2 FQGTGA. Here the CDR3 reads CASSLYPGDYEQYF. The DNA for the CDR3 is TGTGCCAGCAGCTTGTATCCCGGAGACTACGAGCAGTACTTC. The full variable domain, completed using reference TRBV7-3 and TRBJ2-7, is GAGVSQTPSNKVTEKGKYVELRCDPISGHTALYWYRQSLGQGPEFLIYFQGTGAADDSGLPNDRFFAVRPEGSVSTLKIQRTERGDSAVYLCASSLYPGDYEQYFGPGTRLTVT.

A few counts support this clonotype. This chain uses TRBV2 with TRBJ1-3; no firm D call. Germline V lookup: CDR1 SNHLY, CDR2 FYNNEI. CDR3 length: 17 residues. The ends were cut back, 2 bases at V and 4 bases at J, with 18 bases in the middle. DNA of the CDR3: TGTGCCAGCAGTGAAATCCTGGCCAGGCTTGCCGGAAACACCATATATTTT. It yields the protein CASSEILARLAGNTIYF.

Regarding this clonotype: Just one base apart from a much larger clone, this may be a read error. The CDR3 does not close with the conserved phenylalanine or tryptophan, likely indicating a read error. V gene TRBV2 combines with J gene TRBJ1-1, with unresolved D. The CDR3 is 11 amino acids. Trimming stripped 7 bases from V and 5 bases from J, with 8 bases between. The germline V gene encodes CDR1 SNHLY and CDR2 FYNNEI. The CDR3 DNA follows: TGTGCCAGCATAAGGGTAACTGAAGCTTTCCTT. Translating it yields CASIRVTEAFL.

This clonotype showed up many times. This chain links TRBV6-2 or TRBV6-3 with TRBJ2-5; D possibly corresponds to TRBD2 (5 bases). Germline V CDR1 and CDR2: MNHEY, SVGEGT. CDR3 length equals 17 residues. The V end was cut by 5 bases, the J end by 0 bases, with 19 bases between. This CDR3 reads CASSGRGAVKYQETQYF. As DNA, the CDR3 is TGTGCCAGCAGTGGGCGAGGAGCGGTTAAGTACCAAGAGACCCAGTACTTC.

The genes are TRBV28 and TRBJ1-1, with TRBD1 identical over 8 bases. Germline CDR1 is MDHEN and CDR2 is SYDVKM. The ends lost 7 bases at V and 6 bases at J; junction bases unmatched: 10. The CDR3 loop spans 14 amino acids. DNA for the CDR3: TGTGCCAGCACGGGGACAGGAGGAAATCCTGAAGCTTTCTTT. Translating it yields CASTGTGGNPEAFF.

This clonotype was recorded many times. The chain uses TRBV2 and TRBJ2-7, with 8 bases identical to TRBD1. The germline gives CDR1 SNHLY, CDR2 FYNNEI. The length of the CDR3 is 12 residues. J lost 4 bases, V lost 10 bases, and 6 bases had no gene match. CDR3 in DNA: TGTGCCATCAAGGACAGGGAGTACGAGCAGTACTTC. It translates to CAIKDREYEQYF.

In this sample, this clonotype turned up many times. V is TRBV18 and J is TRBJ1-1; 7 bases fit TRBD1. V gave up 3 bases and J gave up 5 bases; unmatched junction bases: 9. Germline-derived CDR1 and CDR2 are KGHSH and LQKENI. The CDR3 runs 15 residues. Here the CDR3 DNA reads TGTGCCAGCTCACCCTTCACAGGGGAAGTGACTGAAGCTTTCTTT. It is translated as CASSPFTGEVTEAFF.

The CDR3 sequence: CASSLRATGGNTGELFF. In DNA form, the CDR3 reads TGTGCCAGCAGCTTAAGGGCGACAGGGGGCAACACCGGGGAGCTGTTTTTT. This chain uses TRBV11-2 with TRBJ2-2, with 10 bases matching TRBD1. The length of the CDR3 is 17 residues. Germline V gives CDR1 SGHAT, CDR2 FQNNGV. Trimming at V came to 2 bases and at J to 2 bases, leaving 5 bases not matched to a gene.

The rearrangement joins TRBV29-1 to TRBJ1-2, with D unclear. CDR3 length: 15 residues. V was pared by 0 bases and J by 1 base, with 12 bases between. The V gene's germline CDR1 is SQVTM and CDR2 ANQGSEA. The DNA of the CDR3 is TGCAGCGTTGAAGATCGAGACAAATTTAACTATGGCTACACCTTC. Translated, it gives CSVEDRDKFNYGYTF.

The rearrangement uses TRBV6-2 or TRBV6-3 and TRBJ2-2, with 9 bases that match TRBD2. The V gene end was trimmed by 8 bases and the J gene end by 6 bases; junction bases not matched to a gene: 10. This CDR3 comprises 15 residues. Germline CDR1 and CDR2: MNHEY and SVGEGT. The CDR3 bases are TGTGCCAGCGGCGGGGGGGGCATCCCGGCCGGGGAGCTGTTTTTT. Residues: CASGGGGIPAGELFF.

The chain carries TRBV6-1 and TRBJ1-1, with a tentative D call TRBD1 (5 bases). V was cut by 7 bases and J by 0 bases, with 12 bases left in between. The CDR3 has 14 amino acids. Germline V gene sequence: CDR1 MNHNS, CDR2 SASEGT. This CDR3 reads CASKEGFLNTEAFF. The DNA for the CDR3 is TGTGCCAGCAAAGAGGGGTTTTTGAACACTGAAGCTTTCTTT.

This clonotype was detected ten times or more. The genes are TRBV5-5 and TRBJ1-2, with D possibly matching TRBD1 (5 bases). Germline V CDR1 and CDR2: SGHKS, YYEKEE (reference sequence). The CDR3 extends over 12 amino acids. Trimming removed 1 base from V and 8 bases from J, with 9 bases in between. The CDR3 here is CASSLQTAGYTF. DNA of the CDR3: TGTGCCAGCAGCTTGCAGACAGCAGGCTACACCTTC.

This clonotype was found many times. J is TRBJ1-1 and V is TRBV27; TRBD1 agrees at 7 bases. The CDR3 is made up of 14 amino acids. The germline gives CDR1 MNHEY, CDR2 SMNVEV (reference sequence). V shed 5 bases and J 7 bases; nucleotides not matched to a gene: 10. The CDR3, as DNA: TGTGCCAGCAGTCCCGCCGGGACAGTGAGTGAAGCTTTCTTT. It translates to CASSPAGTVSEAFF.

This clonotype was observed many times. The CDR3 loop is CASGRYGTEAFF. The CDR3 DNA sequence: TGTGCTAGTGGCCGATACGGCACTGAAGCTTTCTTT. The J gene is TRBJ1-1, the V gene TRBV12-5; D gene ambiguous. The V end lost 6 bases, the J end lost 4 bases, and 9 bases lay between the germline ends. Germline V CDR1 and CDR2: LGHNT, FRNRAP. This CDR3 region has 12 residues.

There are a few counts of this clonotype. This chain uses TRBV20-1 with TRBJ2-1, with 13 bases that match TRBD2. Matching the DNA end better, TRBJ2-5 makes the J call doubtful. CDR1 and CDR2 from the germline V gene are DFQATT and SNEGSKA (reference sequence). The CDR3 has 17 amino acids. The CDR3 is CSARNGLAGVFRETQYF. In DNA form, the CDR3 reads TGCAGTGCTAGAAACGGACTAGCGGGGGTGTTCAGAGAGACCCAGTACTTC.

In this sample, this clonotype turned up a few times. V usage is TRBV6-1 and J usage is TRBJ1-2; weak D call: TRBD1 (5 bases). Per the germline V gene, CDR1 is MNHNS and CDR2 is SASEGT. Trimming shortened V by 7 bases and J by 3 bases, and 12 bases separated the two germline ends. This CDR3 is built from 13 residues. The CDR3 DNA reads TGTGCCAGCACCCACGGGGGGTACTATGGCTACACCTTC. It yields the protein CASTHGGYYGYTF.

This clonotype occurred many times. The V call is TRBV6-2 or TRBV6-3, the J call TRBJ1-6; 9 bases fit TRBD1. Germline loops: CDR1 MNHEY, CDR2 SVGEGT. V shed 6 bases and J 8 bases; nucleotides not matched to a gene: 5. The CDR3 spans 14 residues. DNA for the CDR3: TGTGCCAGCAGCTGGGGACAGGGTCATTCACCCCTCCACTTT. This encodes CASSWGQGHSPLHF.